What follows are 5 T cell receptor beta chains derived from one specimen sequenced in a study of blood T cells in healthy people across ages. Next came a second PCR, run for about 6 to 12 cycles, which used a sample-barcoded 5' primer along with a J-beta primer mix. MiXCR, applied by TCRdb to the 5' RACE reads, yields one record per CDR3 protein. Of around 1,800,000 distinct CDR3 sequences listed, roughly 43% are singletons. The sample consisted of blood. These receptors were obtained from a human donor in good health.

The J gene is TRBJ2-5, the V gene TRBV29-1; D is uncertain. Trimming stripped 4 bases from V and 5 bases from J, with 11 bases between. The germline V gene has CDR1 SQVTM and CDR2 ANQGSEA. The CDR3 runs 12 residues. The CDR3 DNA sequence: TGCAGCGTTGCAACCCTCGGGGAGACCCAGTACTTC. Its protein is CSVATLGETQYF.

In this sample, this clonotype turned up many times. The junction and the germline gene differ at one end; a read error may be behind it. The chain links TRBV5-1 to TRBJ2-7; a weak D match, TRBD1 (7 bases). This CDR3 is built from 14 residues. Germline V gene lookup returns CDR1 SGHRS and CDR2 YFSETQ. The CDR3 loop reads CASSLEGASYEQYF. CDR3 nucleotides: TGTGCCAGCAGCTTGGAGGGGGCCTCCTACGAGCAGTACTTC.

The chain uses TRBV20-1 and TRBJ2-1, with D hard to call. Germline-derived CDR1 and CDR2 are DFQATT and SNEGSKA (reference sequence). V lost 0 bases and J 9 bases, leaving 21 bases between the germline ends. The CDR3 runs to 16 residues. CDR3 residues: CSARDKWRLIMAEQFF. In DNA, the CDR3 is TGCAGTGCTAGAGATAAATGGCGTCTGATTATGGCTGAGCAGTTCTTC.

The J gene is TRBJ2-1, the V gene TRBV5-1; 13 positions agree with TRBD2. The ends lost 5 bases at V and 0 bases at J; junction bases unmatched: 8. This CDR3 comprises 18 residues. Germline V gene sequence: CDR1 SGHRS, CDR2 YFSETQ. CDR3 residues: CASRWRLAGGSSYNEQFF. The CDR3 DNA follows: TGCGCCAGCAGATGGCGACTAGCGGGGGGTAGCTCCTACAATGAGCAGTTCTTC.

This clonotype was seen ten or more times. V and J are TRBV7-2 and TRBJ2-1; D remains unclear. The CDR3 totals 11 residues. The ends were cut back, 2 bases at V and 9 bases at J, with 5 bases in the middle. Germline V gene data show CDR1 as SGHTA and CDR2 as FQGNSA. The CDR3 sequence: CASSLSIEQFF. The CDR3, as DNA: TGTGCCAGCAGCTTAAGCATTGAGCAGTTCTTC.